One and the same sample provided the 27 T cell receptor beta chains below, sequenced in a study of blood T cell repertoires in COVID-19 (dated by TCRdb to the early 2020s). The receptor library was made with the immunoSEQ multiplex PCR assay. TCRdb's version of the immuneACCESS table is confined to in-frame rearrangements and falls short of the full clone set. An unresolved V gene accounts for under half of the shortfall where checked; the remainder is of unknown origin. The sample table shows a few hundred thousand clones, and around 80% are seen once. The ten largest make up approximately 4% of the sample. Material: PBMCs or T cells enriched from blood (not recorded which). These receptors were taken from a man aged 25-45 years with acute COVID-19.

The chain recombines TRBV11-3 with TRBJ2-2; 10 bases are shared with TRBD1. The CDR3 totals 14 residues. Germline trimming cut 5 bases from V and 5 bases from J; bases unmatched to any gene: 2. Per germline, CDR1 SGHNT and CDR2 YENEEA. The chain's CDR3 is CASSPGQGTGELFF. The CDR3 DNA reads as TGTGCCAGCAGCCCGGGACAGGGGACCGGGGAGCTGTTTTTT.

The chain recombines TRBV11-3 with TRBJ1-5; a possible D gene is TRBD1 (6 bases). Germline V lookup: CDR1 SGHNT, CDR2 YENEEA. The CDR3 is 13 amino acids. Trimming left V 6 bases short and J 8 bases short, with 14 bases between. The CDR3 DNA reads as TGTGCCAGCAGTACGTCCAGGGGAGAGCCCCAGCATTTT. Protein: CASSTSRGEPQHF.

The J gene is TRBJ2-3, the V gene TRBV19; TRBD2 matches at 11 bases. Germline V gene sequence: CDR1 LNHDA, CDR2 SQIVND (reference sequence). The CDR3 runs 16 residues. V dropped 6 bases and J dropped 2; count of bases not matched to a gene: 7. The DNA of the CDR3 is TGTGCCAGTAGCCGGCCTAGCGGGGGGACCACAGATACGCAGTATTTT. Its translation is CASSRPSGGTTDTQYF.

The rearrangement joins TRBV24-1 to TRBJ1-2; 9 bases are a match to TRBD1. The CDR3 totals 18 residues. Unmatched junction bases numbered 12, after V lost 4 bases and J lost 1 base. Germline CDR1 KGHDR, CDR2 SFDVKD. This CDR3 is CATSDRPGTGTFNYGYTF. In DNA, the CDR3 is TGTGCCACCAGTGACCGTCCGGGGACAGGGACCTTTAACTATGGCTACACCTTC.

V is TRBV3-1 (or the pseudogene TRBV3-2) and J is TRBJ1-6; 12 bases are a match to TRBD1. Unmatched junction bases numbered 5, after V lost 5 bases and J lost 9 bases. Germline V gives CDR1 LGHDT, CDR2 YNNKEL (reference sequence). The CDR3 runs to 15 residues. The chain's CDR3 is CASSSGTGGSSPLHF. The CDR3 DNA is TGTGCCAGCAGCTCGGGGACAGGGGGCAGTTCACCCCTCCACTTT.

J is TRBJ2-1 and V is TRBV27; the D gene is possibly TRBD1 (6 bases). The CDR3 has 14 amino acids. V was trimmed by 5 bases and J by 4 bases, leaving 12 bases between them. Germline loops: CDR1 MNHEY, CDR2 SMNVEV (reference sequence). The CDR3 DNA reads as TGTGCCAGCAGTCTACTACAGGGATACAATGAGCAGTTCTTC. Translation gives CASSLLQGYNEQFF.

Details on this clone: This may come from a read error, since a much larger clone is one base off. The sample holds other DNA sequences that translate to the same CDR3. CDR3 bases: TGTGCCAGCAGCTTACAGGGGACTAATGAAAAACTGTTTTTT. Translating gives CASSLQGTNEKLFF. The chain combines TRBV5-4 with TRBJ1-4, with 7 bases fitting TRBD1. CDR3 length: 14 amino acids. After removal of 2 bases from V and 2 bases from J, the junction contained 0 bases not matched to a gene. Germline-derived CDR1 and CDR2 are SGHNT and YYREEE (reference sequence).

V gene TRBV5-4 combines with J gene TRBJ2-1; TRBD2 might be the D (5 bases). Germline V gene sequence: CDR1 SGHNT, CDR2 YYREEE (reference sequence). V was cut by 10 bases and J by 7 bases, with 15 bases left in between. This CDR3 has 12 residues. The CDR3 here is CAPLRAGNEQFF. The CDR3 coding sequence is TGTGCCCCTTTAAGGGCGGGTAATGAGCAGTTCTTC.

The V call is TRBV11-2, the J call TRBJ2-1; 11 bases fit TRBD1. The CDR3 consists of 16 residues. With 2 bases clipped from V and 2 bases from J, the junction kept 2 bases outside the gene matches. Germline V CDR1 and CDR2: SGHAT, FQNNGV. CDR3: CASSLSGQGAYNEQFF. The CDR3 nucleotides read TGTGCCAGCAGCTTATCGGGACAGGGGGCCTACAATGAGCAGTTCTTC. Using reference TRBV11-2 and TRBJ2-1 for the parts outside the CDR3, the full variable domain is EAGVAQSPRYKIIEKRQSVAFWCNPISGHATLYWYQQILGQGPKLLIQFQNNGVVDDSQLPKDRFSAERLKGVDSTLKIQPAKLEDSAVYLCASSLSGQGAYNEQFFGPGTRLTVL.

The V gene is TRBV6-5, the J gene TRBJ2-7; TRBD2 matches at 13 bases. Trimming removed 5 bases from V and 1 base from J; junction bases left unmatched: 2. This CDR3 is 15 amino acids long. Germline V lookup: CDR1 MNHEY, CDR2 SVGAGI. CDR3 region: CASSRTSGGSYEQYV. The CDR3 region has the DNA TGTGCCAGCAGTCGGACTAGCGGGGGTTCCTACGAGCAGTACGTC.

The DNA for the CDR3 is TGTGCCACCAGCAGAGATGCAGGTAACTACGAGCAGTACGTC. Residues: CATSRDAGNYEQYV. This chain connects TRBV15 to TRBJ2-7; unclear D gene. V lost 0 bases and J 3 bases, leaving 9 bases between the germline ends. The germline gives CDR1 LNHNV, CDR2 YYDKDF (reference sequence). The CDR3 totals 14 residues.

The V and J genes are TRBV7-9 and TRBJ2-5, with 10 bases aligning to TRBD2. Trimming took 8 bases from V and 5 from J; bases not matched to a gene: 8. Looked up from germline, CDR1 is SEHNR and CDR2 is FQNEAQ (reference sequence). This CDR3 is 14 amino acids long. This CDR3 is CASLRLAGPETQYF. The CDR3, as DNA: TGTGCCAGCTTGAGACTAGCGGGCCCCGAGACCCAGTACTTC.

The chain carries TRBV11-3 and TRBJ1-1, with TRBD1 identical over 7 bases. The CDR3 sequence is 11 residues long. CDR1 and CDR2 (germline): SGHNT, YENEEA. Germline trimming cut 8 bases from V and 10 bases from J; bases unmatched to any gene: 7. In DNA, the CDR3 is TGTGCCAGCGGTCTAAAGGGGGCAGCTTTCTTT. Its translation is CASGLKGAAFF.

The CDR3, as DNA: TGTGCCAGCAGATCCCTCGGGACAAAGTTTAACTATGGCTACACCTTC. Its protein is CASRSLGTKFNYGYTF. The chain is built from TRBV28 and TRBJ1-2; a weak D match, TRBD1 (6 bases). V was clipped by 6 bases and J by 1 base, with 18 bases between them. The germline CDR1 and CDR2 sequences are MDHEN and SYDVKM. This CDR3 is built from 16 residues.

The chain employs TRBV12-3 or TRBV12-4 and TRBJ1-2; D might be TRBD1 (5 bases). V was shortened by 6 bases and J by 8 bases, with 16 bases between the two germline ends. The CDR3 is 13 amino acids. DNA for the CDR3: TGTGCCAGCAGCTTGCGGGGGAGAAGCGGCTACACCTTC. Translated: CASSLRGRSGYTF.

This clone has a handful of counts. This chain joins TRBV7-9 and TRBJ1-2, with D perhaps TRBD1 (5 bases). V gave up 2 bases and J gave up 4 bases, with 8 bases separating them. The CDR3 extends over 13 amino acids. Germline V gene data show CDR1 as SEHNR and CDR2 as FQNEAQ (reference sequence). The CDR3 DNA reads TGTGCCAGCAGCTTAAGCCAGGGCTATGGCTACACCTTC. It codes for CASSLSQGYGYTF.

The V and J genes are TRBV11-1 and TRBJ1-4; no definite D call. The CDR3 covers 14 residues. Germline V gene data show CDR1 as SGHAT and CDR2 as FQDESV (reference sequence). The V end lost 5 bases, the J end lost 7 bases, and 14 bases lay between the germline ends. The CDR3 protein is CASSLRDRGEKLFF. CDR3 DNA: TGTGCCAGCAGCCTACGAGACCGCGGTGAAAAACTGTTTTTT.

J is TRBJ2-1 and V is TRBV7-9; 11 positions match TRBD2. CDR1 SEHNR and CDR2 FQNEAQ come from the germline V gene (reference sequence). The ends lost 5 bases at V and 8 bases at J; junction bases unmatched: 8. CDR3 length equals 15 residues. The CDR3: CASSAGLAGWDEQFF. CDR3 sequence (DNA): TGTGCCAGCAGCGCCGGACTAGCGGGCTGGGATGAGCAGTTCTTC.

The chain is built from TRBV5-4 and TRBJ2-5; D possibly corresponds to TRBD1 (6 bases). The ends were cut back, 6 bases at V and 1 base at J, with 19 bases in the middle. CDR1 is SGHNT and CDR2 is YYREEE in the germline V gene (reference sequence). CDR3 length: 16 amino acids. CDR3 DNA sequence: TGTGCCAGCACCCGAGACCAGGGGTCGTTCCAAGAGACCCAGTACTTC. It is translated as CASTRDQGSFQETQYF.

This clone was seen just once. CDR3 amino acids: CASSLRGANVLTF. CDR3 nucleotides: TGTGCCAGCAGCCTCAGGGGGGCCAACGTCCTGACTTTC. The chain is built from TRBV11-2 and TRBJ2-6, with D uncertain. V lost 5 bases and J 4 bases, leaving 6 bases between the germline ends. This CDR3 spans 13 amino acids. Looked up from germline, CDR1 is SGHAT and CDR2 is FQNNGV.

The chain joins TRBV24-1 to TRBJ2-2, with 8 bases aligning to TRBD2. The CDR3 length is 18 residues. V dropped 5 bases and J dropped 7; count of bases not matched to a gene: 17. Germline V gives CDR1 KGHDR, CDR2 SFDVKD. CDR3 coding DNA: TGTGCCACCAGTGCCTTCTTATCCCAAGCGGGAGATCTCGGGGAGCTGTTTTTT. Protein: CATSAFLSQAGDLGELFF.

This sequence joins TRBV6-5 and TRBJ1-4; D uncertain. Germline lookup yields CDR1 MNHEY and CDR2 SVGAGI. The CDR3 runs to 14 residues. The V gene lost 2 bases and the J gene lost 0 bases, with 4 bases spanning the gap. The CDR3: CASSYTATNEKLFF. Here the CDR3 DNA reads TGTGCCAGCAGTTACACGGCAACTAATGAAAAACTGTTTTTT.

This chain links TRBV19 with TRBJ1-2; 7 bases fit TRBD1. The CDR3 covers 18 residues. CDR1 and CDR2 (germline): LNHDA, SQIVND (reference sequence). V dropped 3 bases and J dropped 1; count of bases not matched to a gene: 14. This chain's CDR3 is CASSILPGQPNHNYGYTF. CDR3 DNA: TGTGCCAGTAGTATCCTTCCGGGACAGCCGAACCATAACTATGGCTACACCTTC.

CDR3 sequence reads: CASSEGQGAVGYTF. The CDR3, as DNA: TGTGCCAGCAGTGAAGGGCAGGGGGCGGTTGGCTACACCTTC. This chain connects TRBV6-1 to TRBJ1-2; 8 nucleotides line up with TRBD1. The V and J ends lost 1 base and 7 bases, in that order; junction bases with no gene match: 5. The CDR3 is made up of 14 amino acids. CDR1 and CDR2 (germline): MNHNS, SASEGT.

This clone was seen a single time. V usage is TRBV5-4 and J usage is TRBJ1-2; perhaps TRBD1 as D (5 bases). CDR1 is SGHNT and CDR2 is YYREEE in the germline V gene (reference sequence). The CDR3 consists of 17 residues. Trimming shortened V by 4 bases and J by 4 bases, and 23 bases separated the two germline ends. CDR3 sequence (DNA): TGTGCCAGCAGCCCGGGGATCAGGAGGGCCGGGGGCTATGGCTACACCTTC. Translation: CASSPGIRRAGGYGYTF.

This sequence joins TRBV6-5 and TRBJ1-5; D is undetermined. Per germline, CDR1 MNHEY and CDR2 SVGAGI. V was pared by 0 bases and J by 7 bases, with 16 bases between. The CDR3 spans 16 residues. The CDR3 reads CASSYSAGLGGQPQHF. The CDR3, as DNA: TGTGCCAGCAGTTACTCGGCAGGTCTGGGTGGGCAGCCCCAGCATTTT.

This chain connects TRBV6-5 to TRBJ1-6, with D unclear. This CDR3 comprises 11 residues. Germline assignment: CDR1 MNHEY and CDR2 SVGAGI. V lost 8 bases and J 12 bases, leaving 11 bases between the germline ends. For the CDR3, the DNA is TGTGCCAGCGGGGAGGCCGGACCCCTCCACTTT. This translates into CASGEAGPLHF.